Shown below are 14 T cell receptor beta chains from a single sample sequenced in a study of cytomegalovirus exposure and HLA in healthy donors. TCRdb's table, derived via immunoSEQ multiplex PCR, lists solely in-frame clones and lacks some. Of roughly 150,000 clones listed, roughly 91% are singletons. The source material was PBMCs. These receptors were taken from a man between 18 and 29 years old in good health and CMV-seronegative.

The chain employs TRBV6-6 and TRBJ1-5; a weak D match, TRBD1 (6 bases). The CDR3 consists of 15 residues. Germline values: CDR1 MNHNY, CDR2 SVGAGI (reference sequence). With 2 bases removed from V and 5 bases from J, the gap between germline ends came to 13 bases. Written as DNA, the CDR3 is TGTGCCAGCAGTTACCAACAGGGTCGGGATCAGCCCCAGCATTTT. It translates to CASSYQQGRDQPQHF.

This clone has just one count. CDR3 loop: CASSRTGGFNEQFF. CDR3 nucleotides: TGTGCCAGTAGTAGGACAGGGGGTTTTAATGAGCAGTTCTTC. V is TRBV19 and J is TRBJ2-1, with 10 bases aligning to TRBD1. The CDR3 spans 14 residues. Trimming at V came to 4 bases and at J to 7 bases, leaving 4 bases not matched to a gene. Germline V gene data show CDR1 as LNHDA and CDR2 as SQIVND (reference sequence). Complete variable domain (other parts from reference TRBV19 and TRBJ2-1): DGGITQSPKYLFRKEGQNVTLSCEQNLNHDAMYWYRQDPGQGLRLIYYSQIVNDFQKGDIAEGYSVSREKKESFPLTVTSAQKNPTAFYLCASSRTGGFNEQFFGPGTRLTVL.

The chain uses TRBV19 and TRBJ2-1, with 7 bases fitting TRBD2. Germline lookup yields CDR1 LNHDA and CDR2 SQIVND (reference sequence). This CDR3 contains 17 residues. The J segment lost 7 bases and the V segment lost 3 bases, leaving 15 bases of the junction unmatched. The CDR3 loop is CASSIKRWGRAGNEQFF. The CDR3 region has the DNA TGTGCCAGTAGTATTAAGCGGTGGGGGAGGGCCGGGAATGAGCAGTTCTTC.

The chain has TRBV5-1 and TRBJ1-4, with a weak D call TRBD1 (6 bases). The CDR3 consists of 15 residues. CDR1 is SGHRS, CDR2 YFSETQ, per germline. The V end lost 0 bases, the J end lost 8 bases, and 14 bases lay between the germline ends. The CDR3 nucleotides read TGCGCCAGCAGCTTGGTAGCCGGGACAACGGAAAAACTGTTTTTT. Its translation: CASSLVAGTTEKLFF.

V and J are TRBV7-9 and TRBJ2-2, with TRBD2 as a possible D gene (5 bases). The ends were cut back, 2 bases at V and 6 bases at J, with 10 bases in the middle. This CDR3 comprises 14 residues. Germline CDR1 reads SEHNR; CDR2 reads FQNEAQ (reference sequence). DNA of the CDR3: TGTGCCAGCAGCTTAAAGTCGGGGTCCGGGGAGCTGTTTTTT. It is translated as CASSLKSGSGELFF.

This rearrangement joins TRBV6-1 to TRBJ2-1, with 11 positions matching TRBD1. CDR3 length: 15 residues. Trimming took 2 bases from V and 7 from J; bases not matched to a gene: 4. Germline CDR1 reads MNHNS; CDR2 reads SASEGT. The CDR3 DNA reads TGTGCCAGCAGTGAATTGGGGACAGGGGGAAATGAGCAGTTCTTC. Translating gives CASSELGTGGNEQFF.

The chain recombines TRBV25-1 with TRBJ2-7, with D perhaps TRBD1 (6 bases). CDR3 size: 15 residues. CDR1 is MGHDK, CDR2 SYGVNS, per germline. Trimming cost V 1 base and J 5 bases, with 15 bases left between them. This CDR3 reads CASSEWADRTHEQYF. The CDR3 DNA is TGTGCCAGCAGTGAATGGGCTGACAGGACCCACGAGCAGTACTTC.

The sample holds one count of this clone. V and J are TRBV25-1 and TRBJ2-7; the match to TRBD2 covers 7 bases. V gave up 3 bases and J gave up 1 base; unmatched junction bases: 6. The CDR3 sequence is 15 residues long. Germline CDR1 reads MGHDK; CDR2 reads SYGVNS. CDR3 amino acids: CASSEPSGMSYEQYF. Here the CDR3 DNA reads TGTGCCAGCAGTGAGCCCAGCGGGATGTCCTACGAGCAGTACTTC.

The rearrangement joins TRBV28 to TRBJ1-6; TRBD1 aligns across 8 bases. Trimming at V came to 2 bases and at J to 14 bases, leaving 11 bases not matched to a gene. CDR1 is MDHEN, CDR2 SYDVKM, per germline. CDR3 length: 15 amino acids. The CDR3 bases are TGTGCCAGCAGTTTACCTACCGTGCAGGGGGCGGCCCTCCACTTT. Its translation is CASSLPTVQGAALHF.

The chain links TRBV6-1 to TRBJ1-5, with D hard to call. V dropped 8 bases and J dropped 2 bases, with 10 bases sitting between them. The CDR3 contains 13 residues. Germline CDR1 and CDR2: MNHNS and SASEGT. In nucleotides, the CDR3 is TGTGCCAGCTGTCCAAGCGGCAATCAGCCCCAGCATTTT. Encoded protein: CASCPSGNQPQHF.

V usage is TRBV6-5 and J usage is TRBJ1-3, with D unresolved. V lost 5 bases, J lost 8 bases, and 16 bases lay in between. Per germline, CDR1 MNHEY and CDR2 SVGAGI. The CDR3 is 14 amino acids. CDR3 amino acids: CASSRSLSADTIYF. In nucleotides, the CDR3 is TGTGCCAGCAGTCGCAGCCTATCGGCGGACACCATATATTTT.

This clone is a singleton in its sample. The V and J genes are TRBV6-5 and TRBJ2-7, with a weak D call TRBD1 (6 bases). The CDR3 consists of 16 residues. V gave up 0 bases and J gave up 2 bases, with 14 bases separating them. CDR1 and CDR2 from the germline V gene are MNHEY and SVGAGI. Here the CDR3 DNA reads TGTGCCAGCAGTTACTCCGGGACACCACTGACCTACGAGCAGTACTTC. Protein sequence: CASSYSGTPLTYEQYF.

The chain employs TRBV5-6 and TRBJ2-1; no reliable D call. Germline CDR1 SGHDT, CDR2 YYEEEE. Trimming pared 6 bases from V and 0 bases from J, leaving 10 bases between. CDR3 length equals 14 residues. CDR3 residues: CASTWRGSYNEQFF. The CDR3 region has the DNA TGTGCCAGCACCTGGAGAGGCTCCTACAATGAGCAGTTCTTC.

The V gene is TRBV6-5, the J gene TRBJ1-2, with D uncertain. Germline CDR1 is MNHEY and CDR2 is SVGAGI. This CDR3 is built from 16 residues. The germline V and J ends were trimmed by 0 bases and 4 bases, with 15 bases remaining between them. The CDR3 coding sequence is TGTGCCAGCAGTTACTCGATTTCTGGAGGATCCTATGGCTACACCTTC. Its translation: CASSYSISGGSYGYTF.